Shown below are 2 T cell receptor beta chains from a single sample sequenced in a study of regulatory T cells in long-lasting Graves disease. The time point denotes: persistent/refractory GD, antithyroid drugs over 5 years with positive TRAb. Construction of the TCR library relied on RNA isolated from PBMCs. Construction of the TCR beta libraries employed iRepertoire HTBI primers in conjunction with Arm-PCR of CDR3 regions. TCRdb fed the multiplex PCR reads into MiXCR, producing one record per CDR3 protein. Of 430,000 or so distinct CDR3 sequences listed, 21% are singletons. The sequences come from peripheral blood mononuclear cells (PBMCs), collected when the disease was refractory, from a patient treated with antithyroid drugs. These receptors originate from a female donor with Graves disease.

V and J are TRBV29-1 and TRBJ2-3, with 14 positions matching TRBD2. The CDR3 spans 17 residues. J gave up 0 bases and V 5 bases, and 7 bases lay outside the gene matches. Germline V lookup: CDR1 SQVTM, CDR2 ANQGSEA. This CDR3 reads CSVKRTSGRLSTDTQYF. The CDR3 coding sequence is TGCAGCGTTAAAAGGACTAGCGGGAGGTTAAGCACAGATACGCAGTATTTT.

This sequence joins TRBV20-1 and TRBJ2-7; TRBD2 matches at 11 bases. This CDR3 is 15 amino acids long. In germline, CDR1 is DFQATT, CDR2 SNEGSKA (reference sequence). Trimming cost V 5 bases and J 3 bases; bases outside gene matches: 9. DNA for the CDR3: TGCAGTGCTCCCGTGAGGACTAGCGGGTACTACGAGCAGTACTTC. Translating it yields CSAPVRTSGYYEQYF.